This paragraph reports one TCR beta chain. Its antigen is not identified. Indicated time point: patch test 3, about 24 weeks after DPC sensitization. Treatment defined: therapeutic diphenylcyclopropenone sensitization with weekly scalp DPC. CDR3 length equals 14 residues. The V and J ends lost 6 bases and 3 bases, in that order; junction bases with no gene match: 7. These data come from a study of human T cells and chemical hapten exposure. Findings of the study overall: Alopecia affected the donors, so their immune response may differ from healthy people's.

TCRdb called the RACE reads again in MiXCR, with one record for every CDR3 protein. The sample has about 160,000 distinct CDR3 sequences, 28% seen once. The chain couples TRBV12-3 or TRBV12-4 to TRBJ2-7, with TRBD2 identical over 8 bases. The source material was whole blood, sampled in connection with sensitization to the hapten diphenylcyclopropenone (DPC). This receptor was obtained from a young woman with alopecia areata. Some clones in this sample may be carry-over from other donors' samples. CDR3 in DNA: TGTGCCAGCAGCGGAGGGACTAGGGTCTACGAGCAGTACTTC. It translates to CASSGGTRVYEQYF.